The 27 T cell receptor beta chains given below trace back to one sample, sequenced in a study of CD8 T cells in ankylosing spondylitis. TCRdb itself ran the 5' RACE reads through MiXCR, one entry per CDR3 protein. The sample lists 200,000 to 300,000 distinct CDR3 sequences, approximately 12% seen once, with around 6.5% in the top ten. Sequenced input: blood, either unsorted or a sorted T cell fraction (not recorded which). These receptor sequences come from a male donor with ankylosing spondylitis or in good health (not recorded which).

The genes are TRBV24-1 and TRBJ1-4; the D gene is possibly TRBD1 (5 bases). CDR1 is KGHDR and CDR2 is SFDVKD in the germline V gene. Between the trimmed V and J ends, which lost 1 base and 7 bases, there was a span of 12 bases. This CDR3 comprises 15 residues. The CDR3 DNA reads TGTGCCACCAGTGATTTCATCCAGGGCACTGAAAAACTGTTTTTT. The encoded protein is CATSDFIQGTEKLFF.

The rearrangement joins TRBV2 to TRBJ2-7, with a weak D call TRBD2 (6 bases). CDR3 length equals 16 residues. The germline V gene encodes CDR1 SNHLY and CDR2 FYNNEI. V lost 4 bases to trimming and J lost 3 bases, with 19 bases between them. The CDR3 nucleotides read TGTGCCAGCAGTGGGCCGGGGGTCGGTGGCCTCTACGAGCAGTACTTC. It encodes CASSGPGVGGLYEQYF.

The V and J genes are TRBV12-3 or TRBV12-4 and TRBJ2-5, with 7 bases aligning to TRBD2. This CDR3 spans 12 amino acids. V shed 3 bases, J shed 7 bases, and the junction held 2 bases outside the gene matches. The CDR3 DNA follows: TGTGCCAGCAGTTTCGTAGCGGGGACCCAGTACTTC. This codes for CASSFVAGTQYF.

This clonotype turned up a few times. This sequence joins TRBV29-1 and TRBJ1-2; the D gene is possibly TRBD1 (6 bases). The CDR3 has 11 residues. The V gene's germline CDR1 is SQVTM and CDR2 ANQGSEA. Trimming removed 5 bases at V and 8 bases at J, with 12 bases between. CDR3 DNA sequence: TGCAGCGTTAGGACAGTCGGGGGCTACACCTTC. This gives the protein CSVRTVGGYTF.

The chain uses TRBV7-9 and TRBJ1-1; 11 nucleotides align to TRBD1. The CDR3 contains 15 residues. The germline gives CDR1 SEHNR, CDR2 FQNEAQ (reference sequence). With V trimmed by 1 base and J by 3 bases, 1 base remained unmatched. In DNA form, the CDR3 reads TGTGCCAGCAGCTTAGTGGGACAGGGGGACACTGAAGCTTTCTTT. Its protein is CASSLVGQGDTEAFF.

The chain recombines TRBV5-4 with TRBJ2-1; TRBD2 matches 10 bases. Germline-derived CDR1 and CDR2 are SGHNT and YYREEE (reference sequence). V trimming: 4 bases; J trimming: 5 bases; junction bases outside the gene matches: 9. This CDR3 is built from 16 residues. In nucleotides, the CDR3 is TGTGCCAGCAGCCAGGAGCAAGCGGGGGGGCACAATGAGCAGTTCTTC. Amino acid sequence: CASSQEQAGGHNEQFF.

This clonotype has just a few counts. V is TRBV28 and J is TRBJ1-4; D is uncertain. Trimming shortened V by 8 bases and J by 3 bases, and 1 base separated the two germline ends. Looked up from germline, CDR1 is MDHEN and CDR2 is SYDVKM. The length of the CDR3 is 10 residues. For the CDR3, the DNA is TGTGCCAGCGCTAATGAAAAACTGTTTTTT. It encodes CASANEKLFF.

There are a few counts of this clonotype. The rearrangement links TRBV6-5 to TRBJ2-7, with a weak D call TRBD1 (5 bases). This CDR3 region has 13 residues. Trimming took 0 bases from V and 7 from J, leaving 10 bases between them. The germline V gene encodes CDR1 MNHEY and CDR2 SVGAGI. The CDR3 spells CASSYSGALEQYF. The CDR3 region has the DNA TGTGCCAGCAGTTACTCAGGGGCCCTTGAGCAGTACTTC.

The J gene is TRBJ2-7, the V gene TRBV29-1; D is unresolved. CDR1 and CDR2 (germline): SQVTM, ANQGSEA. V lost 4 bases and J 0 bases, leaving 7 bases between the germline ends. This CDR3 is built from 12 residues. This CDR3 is CSVVYSSYEQYF. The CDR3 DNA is TGCAGCGTTGTTTACAGCTCCTACGAGCAGTACTTC.

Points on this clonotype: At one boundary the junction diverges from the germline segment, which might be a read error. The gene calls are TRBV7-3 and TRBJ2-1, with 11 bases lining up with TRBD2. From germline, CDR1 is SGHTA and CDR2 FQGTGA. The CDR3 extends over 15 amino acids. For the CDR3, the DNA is TGTGCCAGCAGCTTCCCTACTAGCGGGAGTAATGCGCAGTTCTTC. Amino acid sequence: CASSFPTSGSNAQFF.

The CDR3 region has the DNA TGTGCCAGCAGACTGGACAGGGATTCACCCCTCCACTTT. Amino acid sequence: CASRLDRDSPLHF. The genes are TRBV6-6 and TRBJ1-6; TRBD1 matches at 8 bases. The CDR3 spans 13 residues. Germline CDR1 and CDR2: MNHNY and SVGAGI (reference sequence). V gave up 6 bases and J gave up 8 bases; unmatched junction bases: 3.

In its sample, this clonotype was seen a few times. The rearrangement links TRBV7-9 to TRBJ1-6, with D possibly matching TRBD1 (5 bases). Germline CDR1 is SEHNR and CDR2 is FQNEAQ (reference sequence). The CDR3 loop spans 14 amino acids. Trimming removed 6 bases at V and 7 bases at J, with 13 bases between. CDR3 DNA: TGTGCCAGCAGTTTCGGGGGGGGAAATTCACCCCTCCACTTT. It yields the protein CASSFGGGNSPLHF.

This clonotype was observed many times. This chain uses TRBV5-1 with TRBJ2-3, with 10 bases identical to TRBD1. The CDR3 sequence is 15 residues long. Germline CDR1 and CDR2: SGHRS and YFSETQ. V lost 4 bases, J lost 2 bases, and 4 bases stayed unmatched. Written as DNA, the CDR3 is TGCGCCAGCAGCACGGGACAGGGGAACACAGATACGCAGTATTTT. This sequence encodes CASSTGQGNTDTQYF.

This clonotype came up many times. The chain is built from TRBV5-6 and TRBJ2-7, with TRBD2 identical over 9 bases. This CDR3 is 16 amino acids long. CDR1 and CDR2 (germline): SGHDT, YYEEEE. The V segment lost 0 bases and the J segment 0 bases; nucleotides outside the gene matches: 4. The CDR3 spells CASSLGLAEISYEQYF. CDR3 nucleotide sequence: TGTGCCAGCAGCTTGGGACTAGCGGAGATCTCCTACGAGCAGTACTTC.

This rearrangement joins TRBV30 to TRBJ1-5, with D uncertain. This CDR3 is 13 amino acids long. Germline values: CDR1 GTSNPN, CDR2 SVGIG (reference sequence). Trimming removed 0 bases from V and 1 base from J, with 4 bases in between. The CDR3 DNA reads TGTGCCTGGAGTGTAGGGAGCAATCAGCCCCAGCATTTT. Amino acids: CAWSVGSNQPQHF.

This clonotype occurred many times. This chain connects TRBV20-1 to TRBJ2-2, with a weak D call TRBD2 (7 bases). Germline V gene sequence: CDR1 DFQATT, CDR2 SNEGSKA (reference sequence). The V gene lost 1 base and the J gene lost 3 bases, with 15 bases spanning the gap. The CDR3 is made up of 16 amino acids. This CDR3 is CSARVNEGGDTGELFF. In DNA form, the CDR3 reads TGCAGTGCTAGAGTTAATGAGGGGGGGGACACCGGGGAGCTGTTTTTT.

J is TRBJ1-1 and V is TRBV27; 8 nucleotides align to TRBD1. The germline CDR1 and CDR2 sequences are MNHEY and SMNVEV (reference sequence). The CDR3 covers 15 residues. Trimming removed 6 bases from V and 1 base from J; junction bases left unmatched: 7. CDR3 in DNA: TGTGCCAGCAGCTGGACAGGGCTCGGGAACACTGAAGCTTTCTTT. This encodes CASSWTGLGNTEAFF.

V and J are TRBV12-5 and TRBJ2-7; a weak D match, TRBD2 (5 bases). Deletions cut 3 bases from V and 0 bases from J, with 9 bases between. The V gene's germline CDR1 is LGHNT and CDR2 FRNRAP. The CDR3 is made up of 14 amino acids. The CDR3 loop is CASGLSGNSYEQYF. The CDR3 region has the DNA TGTGCTAGTGGTTTAAGCGGAAACTCCTACGAGCAGTACTTC. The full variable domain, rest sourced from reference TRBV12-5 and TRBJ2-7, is DARVTQTPRHKVTEMGQEVTMRCQPILGHNTVFWYRQTMMQGLELLAYFRNRAPLDDSGMPKDRFSAEMPDATLATLKIQPSEPRDSAVYFCASGLSGNSYEQYFGPGTRLTVT.

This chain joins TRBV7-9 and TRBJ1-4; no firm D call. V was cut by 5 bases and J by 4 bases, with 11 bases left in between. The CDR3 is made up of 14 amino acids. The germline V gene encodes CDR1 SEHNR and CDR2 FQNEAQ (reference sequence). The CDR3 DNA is TGTGCCAGCAGCGACTGGAGGGATAATGAAAAACTGTTTTTT. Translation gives CASSDWRDNEKLFF.

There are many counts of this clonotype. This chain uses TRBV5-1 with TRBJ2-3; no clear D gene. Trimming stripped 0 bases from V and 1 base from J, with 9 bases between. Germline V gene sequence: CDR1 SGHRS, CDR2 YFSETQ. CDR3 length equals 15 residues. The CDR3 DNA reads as TGCGCCAGCAGCTTGGATCACTTTCGCACAGATACGCAGTATTTT. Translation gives CASSLDHFRTDTQYF.

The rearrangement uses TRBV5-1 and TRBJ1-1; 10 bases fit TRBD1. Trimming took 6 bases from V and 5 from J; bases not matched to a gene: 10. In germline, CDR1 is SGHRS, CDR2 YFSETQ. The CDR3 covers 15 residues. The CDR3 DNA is TGCGCCAGCAAGAGATCCCCGGGACAGGGGACTGAAGCTTTCTTT. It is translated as CASKRSPGQGTEAFF.

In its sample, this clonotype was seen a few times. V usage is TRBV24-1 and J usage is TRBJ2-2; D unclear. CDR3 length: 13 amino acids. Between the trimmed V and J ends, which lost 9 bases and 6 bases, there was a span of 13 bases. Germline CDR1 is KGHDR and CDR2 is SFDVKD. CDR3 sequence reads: CATSDGGAGELFF. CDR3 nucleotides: TGTGCCACCTCTGACGGTGGGGCCGGGGAGCTGTTTTTT.

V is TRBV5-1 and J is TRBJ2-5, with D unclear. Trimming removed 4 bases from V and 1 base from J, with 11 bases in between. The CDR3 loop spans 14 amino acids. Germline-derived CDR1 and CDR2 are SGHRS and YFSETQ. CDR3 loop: CASSVLWGQETQYF. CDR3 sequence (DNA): TGCGCCAGCAGCGTTCTCTGGGGCCAAGAGACCCAGTACTTC.

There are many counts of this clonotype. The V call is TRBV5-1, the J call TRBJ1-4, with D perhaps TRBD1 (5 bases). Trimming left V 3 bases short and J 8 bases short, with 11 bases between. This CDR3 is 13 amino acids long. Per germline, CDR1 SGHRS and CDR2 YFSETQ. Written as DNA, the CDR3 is TGCGCCAGCAGCTCGCCTGGGACGGAAAAACTGTTTTTT. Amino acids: CASSSPGTEKLFF.

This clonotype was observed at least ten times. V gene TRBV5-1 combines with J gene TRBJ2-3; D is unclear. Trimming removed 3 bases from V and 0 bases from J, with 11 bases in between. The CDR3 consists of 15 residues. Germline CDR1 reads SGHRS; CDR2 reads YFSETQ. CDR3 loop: CASSWLSASTDTQYF. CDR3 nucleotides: TGCGCCAGCAGCTGGCTCTCAGCGAGCACAGATACGCAGTATTTT.

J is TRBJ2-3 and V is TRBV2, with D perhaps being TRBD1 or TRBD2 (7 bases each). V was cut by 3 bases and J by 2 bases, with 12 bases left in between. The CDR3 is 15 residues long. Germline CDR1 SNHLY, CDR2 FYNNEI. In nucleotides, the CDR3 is TGTGCCAGCAGTGACCCAGGGGGGGACACAGATACGCAGTATTTT. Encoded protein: CASSDPGGDTDTQYF. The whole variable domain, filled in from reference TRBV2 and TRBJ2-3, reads EPEVTQTPSHQVTQMGQEVILRCVPISNHLYFYWYRQILGQKVEFLVSFYNNEISEKSEIFDDQFSVERPDGSNFTLKIRSTKLEDSAMYFCASSDPGGDTDTQYFGPGTRLTVL.

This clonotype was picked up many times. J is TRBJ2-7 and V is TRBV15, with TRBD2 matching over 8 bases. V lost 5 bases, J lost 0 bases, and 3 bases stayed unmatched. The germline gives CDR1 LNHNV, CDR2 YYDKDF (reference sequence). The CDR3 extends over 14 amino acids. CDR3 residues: CATSSRGDSYEQYF. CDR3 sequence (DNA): TGTGCCACCAGCTCGCGGGGGGACTCCTACGAGCAGTACTTC.